This T cell receptor beta chain came from a study of T cells after yellow fever vaccination. Study overall: SMART-Seq v4 Ultra Low Input prepared the low-cell-number fractions.

Trimming cost V 3 bases and J 0 bases, with 12 bases left between them. This CDR3 is 17 amino acids long. Germline-derived CDR1 and CDR2 are SGHVS and FNYEAQ. This clonotype was observed a handful of times. The target antigen is unknown. Template switching with 5'RACE generated the TCR cDNA and added a universal primer site and UMIs. A single record per CDR3 protein comes from TCRdb applying MiXCR to the 5' RACE reads. The table records around 400,000 distinct CDR3 sequences, 11% of them present only once. Study-wide findings and caveats: A limited proportion of clonotypes was detected within both the CD4 and CD8 compartments. Contamination by abundant bulk-population clonotypes could be present in FACS-sorted repertoires.

This rearrangement joins TRBV7-6 to TRBJ2-6, with D perhaps matching TRBD1 (6 bases). The material sequenced was PBMCs, taken on the day of the first yellow fever vaccination. The TCR originated in a man in his late teens or twenties who received the YFV17D yellow fever vaccine. The CDR3 sequence: CASSLRQAPSGANVLTF. The CDR3 DNA reads as TGTGCCAGCAGCTTGAGACAGGCGCCCTCTGGGGCCAACGTCCTGACTTTC.